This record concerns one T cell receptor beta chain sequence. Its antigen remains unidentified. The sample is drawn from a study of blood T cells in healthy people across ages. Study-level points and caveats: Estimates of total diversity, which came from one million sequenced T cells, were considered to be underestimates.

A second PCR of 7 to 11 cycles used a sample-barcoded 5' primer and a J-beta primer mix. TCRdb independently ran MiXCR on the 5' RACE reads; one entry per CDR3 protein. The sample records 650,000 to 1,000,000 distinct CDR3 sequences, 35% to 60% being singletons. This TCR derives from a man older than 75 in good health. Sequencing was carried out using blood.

The DNA for the CDR3 is TGCAGTGCTATCCCGGGACTAGGAACCTACGAGCAGTACTTC. Its translation: CSAIPGLGTYEQYF. The rearrangement links TRBV20-1 to TRBJ2-7; 8 positions match TRBD2. The V gene's germline CDR1 is DFQATT and CDR2 SNEGSKA (reference sequence). The V segment lost 4 bases and the J segment 2 bases; nucleotides outside the gene matches: 7. The CDR3 consists of 14 residues.